Below, one TCR beta chain is given with its context. This clonotype occurred many times. No cognate antigen has been identified for it. Base quality data are lacking; no much larger clone is found one base away. V and J lose 4 bases and 5 bases, and a span of 14 bases separates them. CDR1 and CDR2 (LGHDT, YNNKEL) derive from the germline V gene (reference sequence). CDR3 length: 14 amino acids, cysteine to phenylalanine. Solely the CDR3 DNA is kept, with 42 bases framed from the first base. The data belong to a study (dated by TCRdb to about 2013). The instrument was an Illumina Genome Analyzer IIx. TCRdb itself trimmed the public reads at Q25 with fastp, ran MiXCR and retained productive beta chains. Each record represents a unique CDR3 protein, reported with the most common genes and DNA among its rows. The sample records about 15,000 distinct CDR3 sequences, about 35% of which are singletons. Clones ranked in the top ten supply about 15% of the sample.

This receptor was obtained from a human donor. The receptor chain draws on TRBV3-1 and TRBJ1-1; possibly the D gene is TRBD1, per 5 matching bases. The sequencing input was blood. The CDR3 has the sequence CASSPFIRGTEAFF. In nucleotides, the sequence is TGTGCCAGCAGCCCCTTTATTAGGGGAACTGAAGCTTTCTTT.